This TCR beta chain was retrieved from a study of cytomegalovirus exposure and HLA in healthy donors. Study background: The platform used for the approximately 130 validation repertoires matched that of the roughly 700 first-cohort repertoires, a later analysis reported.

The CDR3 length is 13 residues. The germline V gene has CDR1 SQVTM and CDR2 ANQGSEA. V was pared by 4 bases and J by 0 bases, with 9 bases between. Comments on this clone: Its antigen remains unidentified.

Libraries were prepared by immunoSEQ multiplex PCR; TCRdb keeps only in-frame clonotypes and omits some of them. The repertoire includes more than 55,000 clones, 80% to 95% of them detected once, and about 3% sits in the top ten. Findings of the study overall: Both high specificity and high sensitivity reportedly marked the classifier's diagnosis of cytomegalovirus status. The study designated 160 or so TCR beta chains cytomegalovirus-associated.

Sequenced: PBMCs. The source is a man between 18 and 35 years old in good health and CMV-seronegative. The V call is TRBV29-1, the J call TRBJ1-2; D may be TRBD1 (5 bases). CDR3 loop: CSVGQRANYGYTF. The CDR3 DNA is TGCAGCGTTGGACAGAGAGCTAACTATGGCTACACCTTC.